This T cell receptor (beta chain) was sequenced during a study of blood T cells in healthy people across ages. The authors ran a second PCR of roughly 7 to 11 cycles using a sample-barcoded 5' primer and a J-beta primer mix. TCRdb reanalysed the 5' RACE reads using MiXCR and keeps one entry per CDR3 protein. The sample holds roughly 700,000 distinct CDR3 sequences, roughly 25% seen once. The CDR3 extends over 14 amino acids. Germline assignment: CDR1 MNHEY and CDR2 SMNVEV (reference sequence). Trimming cost V 2 bases and J 4 bases, with 9 bases left between them. The sample was also reused in another study, on T cells of mothers and their children.

The sequencing input was blood. The sequence derives from a boy aged 10-17 years in good health. V usage is TRBV27 and J usage is TRBJ2-1, with D tentatively TRBD1 (6 bases). Written as DNA, the CDR3 is TGTGCCAGCAGTTTAAGTCAGGGGTACAATGAGCAGTTCTTC. Translation gives CASSLSQGYNEQFF.